This entry lists 9 T cell receptor beta chains sequenced from one sample in a study of shared clonotypes between healthy human individuals. Data came from immunoSEQ multiplex PCR; TCRdb stores just in-frame clones and leaves some out. The data contain 950,000 to 1,200,000 clones, 60% to 80% of them seen just once; the ten biggest clones take up roughly 0.83%. Sequencing was done on a sample of memory CD4+ T cells from PBMCs. Subset described: CD45RA-negative fraction. The receptors were sampled from a man aged 18 to 35 in good health. Some clones in this sample may be carry-over from other donors' samples.

This clone has just a few counts. The rearrangement uses TRBV5-4 and TRBJ2-5; D could derive from TRBD1 or TRBD2 (5 bases each). CDR1 is SGHNT, CDR2 YYREEE, per germline (reference sequence). The CDR3 is 15 residues long. The V end lost 2 bases, the J end lost 8 bases, and 19 bases lay between the germline ends. The CDR3 sequence: CASSFRQRWSETQYF. In nucleotides, the CDR3 is TGTGCCAGCAGCTTTCGACAGCGGTGGAGTGAAACCCAGTACTTC.

The J gene is TRBJ2-5, the V gene TRBV11-2; unclear D gene. The DNA end lines up better with TRBJ2-7; the J call may be wrong. This CDR3 has 11 residues. Germline lookup yields CDR1 SGHAT and CDR2 FQNNGV. The CDR3 DNA follows: TGTGCCAGCAGCTCCTACTACGAGCAGTACTTC. It specifies CASSSYYEQYF.

The CDR3 DNA is TGTGCCAGCAGCTTAGAGCTAAGGACCTACGAGCAGTACTTC. It specifies CASSLELRTYEQYF. This chain uses TRBV11-3 with TRBJ2-7; D is ambiguous. CDR1 SGHNT and CDR2 YENEEA come from the germline V gene. The length of the CDR3 is 14 residues. Trimming removed 0 bases at V and 2 bases at J, with 8 bases between.

The gene calls are TRBV7-3 and TRBJ2-6, with 9 bases identical to TRBD2. Germline CDR1 is SGHTA and CDR2 is FQGTGA. V shed 5 bases and J 0 bases; nucleotides not matched to a gene: 11. The CDR3 extends over 19 amino acids. CDR3 region: CASSPSLAGFYSGANVLTF. The CDR3 DNA sequence: TGTGCCAGCAGCCCAAGTCTAGCGGGATTCTACTCTGGGGCCAACGTCCTGACTTTC.

Turning to this clone: The sample has other DNA sequences that encode this CDR3 too. The chain links TRBV18 to TRBJ2-2; no clear D. CDR3 length: 12 amino acids. Germline lookup yields CDR1 KGHSH and CDR2 LQKENI. V lost 2 bases and J lost 3, with 1 base in between. CDR3 loop: CASSPYTGELFF. The CDR3 nucleotides read TGTGCCAGCTCACCATACACCGGGGAGCTGTTTTTT.

This rearrangement joins TRBV30 to TRBJ2-4; D may correspond to TRBD1 or TRBD2 (7 bases each). Looked up from germline, CDR1 is GTSNPN and CDR2 is SVGIG (reference sequence). The V end was cut by 0 bases, the J end by 12 bases, with 24 bases between. The CDR3 extends over 16 amino acids. The DNA for the CDR3 is TGTGCCTGGAGTGTGAGCTTAGGGACAGCGGGAAAAACTCAGTACTTC. Protein product: CAWSVSLGTAGKTQYF.

The chain uses TRBV11-2 and TRBJ2-7; 8 nucleotides match TRBD2. Germline V gene sequence: CDR1 SGHAT, CDR2 FQNNGV. Trimming removed 1 base from V and 10 bases from J; junction bases left unmatched: 9. CDR3 length: 14 amino acids. The CDR3 DNA reads as TGTGCCAGCAGCTTAGGTGTCAGCGGGGGCTCCCAGTACTTC. This codes for CASSLGVSGGSQYF.

V is TRBV11-2 and J is TRBJ1-2, with D unresolved. Trimming shortened V by 3 bases and J by 0 bases, and 5 bases separated the two germline ends. The CDR3 is made up of 13 amino acids. CDR1 SGHAT and CDR2 FQNNGV come from the germline V gene. Here the CDR3 reads CASSLAANYGYTF. CDR3 nucleotide sequence: TGTGCCAGCAGCTTGGCGGCTAACTATGGCTACACCTTC. The variable domain in full, completed from reference TRBV11-2 and TRBJ1-2, reads EAGVAQSPRYKIIEKRQSVAFWCNPISGHATLYWYQQILGQGPKLLIQFQNNGVVDDSQLPKDRFSAERLKGVDSTLKIQPAKLEDSAVYLCASSLAANYGYTFGSGTRLTVV.

The chain recombines TRBV19 with TRBJ1-5, with 10 bases that match TRBD1. Losses at the gene ends were 7 bases for V and 2 bases for J; bases not matched to a gene: 8. The CDR3 totals 16 residues. Germline CDR1 is LNHDA and CDR2 is SQIVND (reference sequence). The CDR3 coding sequence is TGTGCCAGTACCCCCGGGACAGGGGCTGGCAATCAGCCCCAGCATTTT. This codes for CASTPGTGAGNQPQHF.